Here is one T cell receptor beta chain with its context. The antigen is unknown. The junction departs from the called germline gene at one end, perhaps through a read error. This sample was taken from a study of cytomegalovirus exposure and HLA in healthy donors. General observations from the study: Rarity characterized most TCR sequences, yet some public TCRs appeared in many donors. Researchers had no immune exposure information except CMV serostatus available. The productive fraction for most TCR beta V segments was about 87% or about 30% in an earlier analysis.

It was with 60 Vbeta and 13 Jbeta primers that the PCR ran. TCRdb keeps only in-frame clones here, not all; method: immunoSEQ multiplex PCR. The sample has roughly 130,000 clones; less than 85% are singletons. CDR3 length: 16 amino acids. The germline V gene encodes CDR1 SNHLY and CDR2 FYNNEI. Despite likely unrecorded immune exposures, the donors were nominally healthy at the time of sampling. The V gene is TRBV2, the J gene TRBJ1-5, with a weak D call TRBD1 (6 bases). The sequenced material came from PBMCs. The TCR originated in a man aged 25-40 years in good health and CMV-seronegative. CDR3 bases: TGTGCCAGCAGTGAACAGTTACAGGGATTGGGGCAGCCCCAGAATTTT. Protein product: CASSEQLQGLGQPQNF.